The 11 T cell receptor beta chains reported below all come from one sample, sequenced in a study of human T cells and chemical hapten exposure. TCRdb redid the calling of the RACE reads with MiXCR, one entry per CDR3 protein. The sample lists more than 150,000 distinct CDR3 sequences, approximately 14% seen once, with 1.7% in the top ten. Time point: patch test 1, 2 weeks after DPC sensitization. Treatment indicated: therapeutic diphenylcyclopropenone sensitization with weekly scalp DPC. Sequenced material: whole blood, taken in connection with sensitization to the hapten diphenylcyclopropenone (DPC). Every receptor here comes from a young woman with alopecia areata. Some clones in this sample may be carry-over from other donors' samples.

The genes are TRBV2 and TRBJ2-4; 9 nucleotides match TRBD2. The ends lost 3 bases at V and 5 bases at J; junction bases unmatched: 5. Per germline, CDR1 SNHLY and CDR2 FYNNEI. This CDR3 is built from 15 residues. CDR3 region: CASSEVTSGENIQYF. CDR3 DNA sequence: TGTGCCAGCAGTGAGGTGACTAGCGGCGAAAACATTCAGTACTTC.

The chain links TRBV7-6 to TRBJ2-2, with D possibly matching TRBD1 (6 bases). V lost 6 bases to trimming and J lost 6 bases, with 11 bases between them. The CDR3 is made up of 13 amino acids. Germline loops: CDR1 SGHVS, CDR2 FNYEAQ. The CDR3 DNA follows: TGTGCCAGCAGTCTTCCAGGGGCCGGGGAGCTGTTTTTT. Protein sequence: CASSLPGAGELFF.

This clonotype came up a few times. CDR3: CASGITSGGDETQYF. CDR3 sequence (DNA): TGTGCCAGCGGTATTACTAGCGGGGGAGATGAGACCCAGTACTTC. The chain couples TRBV6-5 to TRBJ2-5; TRBD2 matches 11 bases. CDR3 length: 15 amino acids. V dropped 8 bases and J dropped 5; count of bases not matched to a gene: 10. CDR1 and CDR2 from the germline V gene are MNHEY and SVGAGI.

The CDR3 loop reads CASSPMAGSTEQFF. As DNA, the CDR3 is TGTGCCAGCAGCCCGATGGCGGGGTCGACTGAGCAGTTCTTC. The J gene is TRBJ2-1, the V gene TRBV7-9, with a weak D call TRBD2 (6 bases). There are 14 residues in the CDR3. V dropped 5 bases and J dropped 9 bases, with 17 bases sitting between them. Germline V gives CDR1 SEHNR, CDR2 FQNEAQ (reference sequence).

In this sample, this clonotype turned up many times. The chain has TRBV4-3 and TRBJ1-2; D is possibly TRBD1 (5 bases). The germline V and J ends were trimmed by 0 bases and 3 bases, with 11 bases remaining between them. Germline V gene data show CDR1 as LGHNA and CDR2 as YSLEER. The CDR3 sequence is 15 residues long. The CDR3 loop is CASSQDWGVDYGYTF. The CDR3 region has the DNA TGCGCCAGCAGCCAAGATTGGGGGGTTGACTATGGCTACACCTTC.

There are many counts of this clonotype. The chain employs TRBV29-1 and TRBJ1-2; D may be TRBD1 (6 bases). Germline CDR1 reads SQVTM; CDR2 reads ANQGSEA. V lost 3 bases, J lost 7 bases, and 18 bases lay in between. The CDR3 spans 14 residues. The chain's CDR3 is CSVEAGVDFSGYTF. In DNA, the CDR3 is TGCAGCGTTGAGGCAGGGGTTGACTTTAGTGGCTACACCTTC.

This clonotype was picked up many times. This chain joins TRBV7-3 and TRBJ1-2, with D perhaps matching TRBD1 (6 bases). Germline V gene sequence: CDR1 SGHTA, CDR2 FQGTGA. The V gene lost 2 bases and the J gene lost 8 bases, with 12 bases spanning the gap. This CDR3 contains 13 residues. The CDR3 loop reads CASSLGQFRGYTF. CDR3 bases: TGTGCCAGCAGCTTAGGACAGTTCCGAGGCTACACCTTC.

This chain links TRBV7-6 with TRBJ2-7; D is undetermined. This CDR3 contains 14 residues. Germline CDR1 SGHVS, CDR2 FNYEAQ. The germline V and J ends were trimmed by 1 base and 6 bases, with 13 bases remaining between them. The CDR3, as DNA: TGTGCCAGCAGCTTAGTAGCAAGTTTAGGCGAGCAGTACTTC. Translated, it gives CASSLVASLGEQYF. Filled out from reference TRBV7-6 and TRBJ2-7, the complete variable domain reads GAGVSQSPRYKVTKRGQDVALRCDPISGHVSLYWYRQALGQGPEFLTYFNYEAQQDKSGLPNDRFSAERPEGSISTLTIQRTEQRDSAMYRCASSLVASLGEQYFGPGTRLTVT.

Many counts were recorded for this clonotype. The CDR3 region has the DNA TGCGCCAGCAGCCCAGGACAGCCCTATGGCTACACCTTC. Its protein is CASSPGQPYGYTF. The chain couples TRBV5-1 to TRBJ1-2, with TRBD1 as a possible D gene (6 bases). Trimming cost V 4 bases and J 4 bases, with 11 bases left between them. Germline values: CDR1 SGHRS, CDR2 YFSETQ. The CDR3 spans 13 residues.

The J gene is TRBJ1-3, the V gene TRBV18; D call uncertain. V was pared by 3 bases and J by 8 bases, with 17 bases between. The germline CDR1 and CDR2 sequences are KGHSH and LQKENI. CDR3 size: 15 residues. The CDR3 here is CASSPLPTDPYTIYF. The CDR3 coding sequence is TGTGCCAGCTCACCTCTCCCCACGGATCCTTACACCATATATTTT. Filled out from reference TRBV18 and TRBJ1-3, the complete variable domain reads NAGVMQNPRHLVRRRGQEARLRCSPMKGHSHVYWYRQLPEEGLKFMVYLQKENIIDESGMPKERFSAEFPKEGPSILRIQQVVRGDSAAYFCASSPLPTDPYTIYFGEGSWLTVV.

The chain combines TRBV6-5 with TRBJ1-1, with 7 bases fitting TRBD1. Per germline, CDR1 MNHEY and CDR2 SVGAGI. The CDR3 is made up of 13 amino acids. The junction had 7 bases not matched to a gene; V was cut back by 7 bases and J by 5 bases. CDR3 in DNA: TGTGCCAGCACCGCGACAGGGTTGACTGAAGCTTTCTTT. Protein: CASTATGLTEAFF.